Following are 18 T cell receptor beta chains from one sample sequenced in a study of cytomegalovirus exposure and HLA in healthy donors. PCR used 60 Vbeta primers and 13 Jbeta primers. Profiled with immunoSEQ multiplex PCR; TCRdb holds only in-frame clones, not every one. This table has around 110,000 clones, 9% to 10% appearing once. Sequenced: PBMCs. The receptor set was obtained from a man in his thirties or forties in good health and CMV-seronegative.

For the CDR3, the DNA is TGTGCCAGCACCCAGGGGGTTGGGAACACTGAAGCTTTCTTT. It is translated as CASTQGVGNTEAFF. The chain combines TRBV9 with TRBJ1-1; 7 bases align to TRBD1. The germline V gene has CDR1 SGDLS and CDR2 YYNGEE. V was pared by 6 bases and J by 1 base, with 6 bases of the junction left unmatched. The CDR3 runs 14 residues.

The J gene is TRBJ1-1, the V gene TRBV6-1, with TRBD1 matching 7 bases. The length of the CDR3 is 14 residues. Germline values: CDR1 MNHNS, CDR2 SASEGT. V was clipped by 5 bases and J by 0 bases; unmatched bases: 3. DNA of the CDR3: TGTGCCAGCAGTCGACAGGGAATGAACACTGAAGCTTTCTTT. Protein sequence: CASSRQGMNTEAFF.

The chain carries TRBV19 and TRBJ1-5; D is perhaps TRBD1 (6 bases). The CDR3 has 15 residues. Trimming took 2 bases from V and 6 from J, leaving 14 bases between them. CDR1 is LNHDA and CDR2 is SQIVND in the germline V gene (reference sequence). The CDR3 DNA sequence: TGTGCCAGTAGTATAAACAGGGAGTCGATTCAGCCCCAGCATTTT. Its translation is CASSINRESIQPQHF.

The gene calls are TRBV29-1 and TRBJ2-3; possible D gene TRBD1, 6 bases. V was cut by 1 base and J by 6 bases, with 11 bases left in between. The CDR3 spans 13 residues. The V gene's germline CDR1 is SQVTM and CDR2 ANQGSEA. The CDR3 loop is CSVEGTVGDTQYF. In nucleotides, the CDR3 is TGCAGCGTTGAAGGGACAGTGGGGGATACGCAGTATTTT.

The rearrangement uses TRBV11-3 and TRBJ2-3; the match to TRBD1 covers 8 bases. V dropped 3 bases and J dropped 7; count of bases not matched to a gene: 9. Germline CDR1 and CDR2: SGHNT and YENEEA. The CDR3 consists of 15 residues. In DNA, the CDR3 is TGTGCCAGCAGCTTCAATAGAGACAGGGGTTATACGCAGTATTTT. This codes for CASSFNRDRGYTQYF. Drawing the rest from reference TRBV11-3 and TRBJ2-3, the complete variable domain is EAGVVQSPRYKIIEKKQPVAFWCNPISGHNTLYWYLQNLGQGPELLIRYENEEAVDDSQLPKDRFSAERLKGVDSTLKIQPAELGDSAVYLCASSFNRDRGYTQYFGPGTRLTVL.

Only one count was recorded for this clone. This CDR3 is CASSLPGRGVETQYF. Written as DNA, the CDR3 is TGTGCCAGCAGCTTACCCGGACGGGGGGTGGAGACCCAGTACTTC. The V gene is TRBV5-6, the J gene TRBJ2-5; 7 bases align to TRBD2. This CDR3 has 15 residues. V lost 2 bases, J lost 5 bases, and 9 bases stayed unmatched. Germline V gene sequence: CDR1 SGHDT, CDR2 YYEEEE.

This clone has more than one count but fewer than ten. In the same sample, other DNA sequences code for this CDR3. J is TRBJ2-1 and V is TRBV6-1, with TRBD2 as a possible D gene (5 bases). CDR1 is MNHNS, CDR2 SASEGT, per germline. The CDR3 sequence is 15 residues long. V lost 4 bases, J lost 9 bases, and 19 bases lay in between. CDR3 sequence (DNA): TGTGCCAGCAGTGCCTCTCTAGCCGGGTCGGGTGAGCAGTTCTTC. It is translated as CASSASLAGSGEQFF.

This clone was counted between two and nine times. This CDR3 is CASSIPGQGSGKLFF. CDR3 DNA: TGTGCCAGTAGTATTCCGGGACAGGGCTCCGGAAAACTGTTTTTT. This sequence joins TRBV19 and TRBJ1-4, with 9 bases fitting TRBD1. This CDR3 is 15 amino acids long. CDR1 and CDR2 (germline): LNHDA, SQIVND (reference sequence). V dropped 3 bases and J dropped 10; count of bases not matched to a gene: 9.

This clone has just a few counts. The chain has TRBV5-8 and TRBJ2-5; D unresolved. V lost 4 bases to trimming and J lost 8 bases, with 9 bases between them. This CDR3 has 11 amino acids. Germline V gene data show CDR1 as SGHTS and CDR2 as YDEGEE. DNA of the CDR3: TGTGCCAGCAGCCCGTCAGGCACCCAGTACTTC. The encoded protein is CASSPSGTQYF.

The chain uses TRBV5-4 and TRBJ1-2; the D gene is possibly TRBD1 (5 bases). The CDR3 is made up of 14 amino acids. CDR1 SGHNT and CDR2 YYREEE come from the germline V gene (reference sequence). V lost 4 bases to trimming and J lost 2 bases, with 12 bases between them. The CDR3 coding sequence is TGTGCCAGCAGCCAACTGGGGCAGAACTATGGCTACACCTTC. This translates into CASSQLGQNYGYTF. The full variable domain, in which reference TRBV5-4 and TRBJ1-2 provide the parts outside the CDR3, is ETGVTQSPTHLIKTRGQQVTLRCSSQSGHNTVSWYQQALGQGPQFIFQYYREEENGRGNFPPRFSGLQFPNYSSELNVNALELDDSALYLCASSQLGQNYGYTFGSGTRLTVV.

V usage is TRBV19 and J usage is TRBJ2-4; D may be TRBD1 (7 bases). V gave up 3 bases and J gave up 3 bases, with 9 bases separating them. The germline V gene has CDR1 LNHDA and CDR2 SQIVND (reference sequence). The CDR3 has 14 residues. CDR3 DNA: TGTGCCAGTAGTATTCAGGGGGGCAAAAACATTCAGTACTTC. Amino acids: CASSIQGGKNIQYF.

V usage is TRBV7-2 and J usage is TRBJ2-2; 7 positions match TRBD2. V shed 5 bases, J shed 4 bases, and the junction held 10 bases outside the gene matches. The germline V gene has CDR1 SGHTA and CDR2 FQGNSA. This CDR3 has 16 amino acids. CDR3 loop: CASSRGGGSGTGELFF. CDR3 DNA: TGTGCCAGCAGCCGAGGCGGCGGGAGTGGCACCGGGGAGCTGTTTTTT.

The chain has TRBV5-1 and TRBJ2-1, with D perhaps matching TRBD1 (6 bases). CDR3 length: 14 residues. Germline loops: CDR1 SGHRS, CDR2 YFSETQ. Trimming shortened V by 4 bases and J by 3 bases, and 11 bases separated the two germline ends. DNA of the CDR3: TGCGCCAGCAGCCCAGGGACACACTACAATGAGCAGTTCTTC. Its translation is CASSPGTHYNEQFF.

The chain carries TRBV10-1 and TRBJ2-7, with TRBD1 matching 9 bases. Looked up from germline, CDR1 is WNHNN and CDR2 is SYGVQD (reference sequence). This CDR3 has 15 amino acids. V lost 3 bases, J lost 6 bases, and 9 bases stayed unmatched. The CDR3 loop reads CASSDSGQGSGEQYF. The CDR3 DNA reads TGCGCCAGCAGTGACTCGGGACAGGGCTCCGGCGAGCAGTACTTC.

The V and J genes are TRBV2 and TRBJ2-2; 7 positions match TRBD1. Per germline, CDR1 SNHLY and CDR2 FYNNEI. Losses at the gene ends were 5 bases for V and 3 bases for J; bases not matched to a gene: 6. The length of the CDR3 is 15 residues. Written as DNA, the CDR3 is TGTGCCAGCAGTCCACAGGGGTTGTACACCGGGGAGCTGTTTTTT. This gives the protein CASSPQGLYTGELFF.

The chain recombines TRBV21-1 with TRBJ2-1; the D segment call TRBD2 is taken from the table without a DNA check. TRBV21-1 is listed as a pseudogene. The CDR3 consists of 15 residues. In nucleotides, the CDR3 is TGTGCCAGCTTCCTAACAGGCGGGATTAGCAATGAGCAGTTCTTC. Its protein product is CASFLTGGISNEQFF.

The chain couples TRBV15 to TRBJ2-4; possible D gene TRBD2, 5 bases. Deletions cut 3 bases from V and 3 bases from J, with 15 bases between. The CDR3 is 16 amino acids. Germline V gene lookup returns CDR1 LNHNV and CDR2 YYDKDF (reference sequence). The CDR3 region is CATSSAGGRDKNIQYF. The CDR3, as DNA: TGTGCCACCAGCAGTGCTGGTGGACGGGACAAAAACATTCAGTACTTC.

This chain links TRBV2 with TRBJ2-3; D may be TRBD1 (5 bases). V lost 7 bases, J lost 0 bases, and 14 bases lay in between. The CDR3 extends over 15 amino acids. The germline V gene encodes CDR1 SNHLY and CDR2 FYNNEI. The CDR3 DNA reads TGTGCCAGCATTCAGAGACAGCTTAGCACAGATACGCAGTATTTT. Translated: CASIQRQLSTDTQYF.